This paragraph reports one T cell receptor (beta chain). What this receptor recognizes is not known. Per-base quality was not reported, and no clone a single base away is much larger than it. Library preparation employed the immunoSEQ multiplex PCR assay. TCRdb retrieved this table from immuneACCESS and kept in-frame rearrangements only. Not all clones are present; in checked studies, unresolved V genes account for under half, and no reason is known for the remainder. This sample comprises some 77,000 clones, around 92% of them detected only once. The top ten clones comprise around 0.4% of the sample. According to the germline V gene, CDR1 reads KGHSH and CDR2 reads LQKENI. The germline ends are 18 bases apart after V is trimmed by 1 base and J by 3 bases. Counted from cysteine to phenylalanine, this CDR3 has 17 amino acids. Just the 51-base CDR3 DNA is kept, in frame starting at base 1. The source of the sample is a study of technical replicates of blood from several donors (dated by TCRdb to the late 2010s).

This sequence was found in a human donor in good health. The rearranged chain carries TRBV18 and TRBJ1-1, with the D gene not confidently named. Input material: T cells isolated from PBMCs. The DNA is as follows: TGTGCCAGCTCACCACTCTCGGGATCCCCGGAGGACACTGAAGCTTTCTTT. Its translation is CASSPLSGSPEDTEAFF.